This record looks at one T cell receptor (beta chain) sequence and its context. Its antigen is not identified. Trimming took 4 bases from V and 7 from J, leaving 19 bases between them. This CDR3 region has 16 residues. Germline loops: CDR1 SGHTA, CDR2 FQGNSA. There were TCR beta CDR3 regions amplified from RNA transcripts. First-round RT-PCR of the TCR CDR3 relied on the HTBI primer set. Each CDR3 protein is one row after TCRdb ran MiXCR on the multiplex PCR reads. The sample shows about 640,000 distinct CDR3 sequences, less than 25% of them seen only once. This specimen belongs to a study of T cells in Graves' hyperthyroidism and ophthalmopathy. Study-level points and caveats: Most expanded thyroid clonotypes above 0.001 recurred in blood.

Any patient presenting with uncontrolled infection, other autoimmune disease, pregnancy or lactation was left out. The receptor was derived from a man aged 30 to 39 with Graves' ophthalmopathy. V is TRBV7-2 and J is TRBJ2-2; possible D gene TRBD2, 6 bases. The sequencing sample was made of blood. CDR3 in DNA: TGTGCCAGCAGCTCCTTGGCGGGGCGCACGAACGGGGAGCTGTTTTTT. Translation gives CASSSLAGRTNGELFF.